The 16 T cell receptor beta chains below come from one sample, sequenced in a study of cytomegalovirus exposure and HLA in healthy donors. Clones were read by immunoSEQ multiplex PCR, and TCRdb kept only the in-frame ones, dropping some. Here the sample spans approximately 230,000 clones, 87% being singletons. The sequenced sample consisted of PBMCs. The receptors originated from a man aged 18 to 29 in good health and CMV-seropositive.

This chain joins TRBV29-1 and TRBJ2-3; 11 nucleotides match TRBD2. J was trimmed by 0 bases and V by 6 bases; bases with no gene match: 8. Germline CDR1 is SQVTM and CDR2 is ANQGSEA. The CDR3 loop spans 16 amino acids. Here the CDR3 reads CSVAGTSGASTDTQYF. CDR3 in DNA: TGCAGCGTAGCCGGGACTAGCGGAGCTAGCACAGATACGCAGTATTTT.

This chain connects TRBV25-1 to TRBJ2-3; D is uncertain. Between the trimmed V and J ends, which lost 5 bases and 2 bases, there was a span of 14 bases. This CDR3 comprises 15 residues. The germline CDR1 and CDR2 sequences are MGHDK and SYGVNS. CDR3 DNA: TGTGCCAGCAGTCCAAGTACCAGATACACAGATACGCAGTATTTT. Translated: CASSPSTRYTDTQYF.

Only one count was recorded for this clone. The chain has TRBV11-3 and TRBJ2-2; D remains unclear. Per germline, CDR1 SGHNT and CDR2 YENEEA. V lost 0 bases and J 4 bases, leaving 6 bases between the germline ends. This CDR3 spans 14 amino acids. CDR3 sequence: CASSLDRLTGELFF. The CDR3 nucleotides read TGTGCCAGCAGCTTAGATCGCCTCACCGGGGAGCTGTTTTTT.

A note on this clone: Distinct nucleotide sequences in the sample also encode this CDR3. This chain links TRBV5-1 with TRBJ2-1; D is ambiguous. Germline V gene data show CDR1 as SGHRS and CDR2 as YFSETQ. V lost 0 bases and J 3 bases, leaving 4 bases between the germline ends. The CDR3 spans 13 residues. CDR3 coding DNA: TGCGCCAGCAGCTTGGACTACTACAATGAGCAGTTCTTC. Its protein product is CASSLDYYNEQFF.

V usage is TRBV7-9 and J usage is TRBJ2-1; TRBD1 matches at 9 bases. V gave up 4 bases and J gave up 10 bases; unmatched junction bases: 11. Germline V gene data show CDR1 as SEHNR and CDR2 as FQNEAQ (reference sequence). The CDR3 contains 15 residues. The DNA for the CDR3 is TGTGCCAGCAGCTCTCCGGGACAGGGAGTTGAGGAGCAGTTCTTC. Encoded protein: CASSSPGQGVEEQFF.

This sequence joins TRBV27 and TRBJ1-1; no reliable D call. The CDR3 is 11 amino acids. Trimming left V 3 bases short and J 6 bases short, with 5 bases between. Germline lookup yields CDR1 MNHEY and CDR2 SMNVEV (reference sequence). The CDR3 region is CASSFGPEAFF. In DNA form, the CDR3 reads TGTGCCAGCAGTTTCGGACCTGAAGCTTTCTTT.

The chain uses TRBV5-1 and TRBJ2-7, with TRBD2 identical over 11 bases. This CDR3 contains 15 residues. The ends lost 4 bases at V and 3 bases at J; junction bases unmatched: 6. Germline V gene data show CDR1 as SGHRS and CDR2 as YFSETQ. The CDR3 loop reads CASSPTTSGSYEQYF. In nucleotides, the CDR3 is TGCGCCAGCAGCCCAACAACTAGCGGGAGCTACGAGCAGTACTTC.

This CDR3 reads CASSLRGDNEQFF. DNA of the CDR3: TGCGCCAGCAGCCTGAGGGGGGACAATGAGCAGTTCTTC. The rearrangement uses TRBV5-1 and TRBJ2-1; D is possibly TRBD1 or TRBD2 (6 bases each). CDR1 is SGHRS and CDR2 is YFSETQ in the germline V gene. V lost 4 bases to trimming and J lost 5 bases, with 10 bases between them. The CDR3 consists of 13 residues.

The rearrangement uses TRBV2 and TRBJ2-1, with TRBD2 matching over 9 bases. The germline V gene has CDR1 SNHLY and CDR2 FYNNEI. This CDR3 is built from 14 residues. The V segment lost 8 bases and the J segment 7 bases; nucleotides outside the gene matches: 9. The CDR3 protein is CASYLAGANNEQFF. As DNA, the CDR3 is TGTGCCAGCTATTTAGCGGGAGCGAATAATGAGCAGTTCTTC.

The chain has TRBV11-2 and TRBJ2-7; D possibly corresponds to TRBD2 (5 bases). Germline assignment: CDR1 SGHAT and CDR2 FQNNGV. The CDR3 is 13 residues long. Trimming took 5 bases from V and 0 from J, leaving 8 bases between them. The CDR3 DNA follows: TGTGCCAGCAGCGTACGGGACTCCTACGAGCAGTACTTC. Protein product: CASSVRDSYEQYF.

The rearrangement links TRBV30 to TRBJ2-7; 9 bases fit TRBD1. V trimming: 0 bases; J trimming: 7 bases; junction bases outside the gene matches: 4. Germline lookup yields CDR1 GTSNPN and CDR2 SVGIG (reference sequence). The CDR3 sequence is 13 residues long. The CDR3, as DNA: TGTGCCTGGAGTGTACAACAGGGGGCAGAGCAGTACTTC. This gives the protein CAWSVQQGAEQYF. The full variable domain, its missing parts supplied by reference TRBV30 and TRBJ2-7, is SQTIHQWPATLVQPVGSPLSLECTVEGTSNPNLYWYRQAAGRGLQLLFYSVGIGQISSEVPQNLSASRPQDRQFILSSKKLLLSDSGFYLCAWSVQQGAEQYFGPGTRLTVT.

The rearrangement joins TRBV5-1 to TRBJ2-2; D is unclear. Germline-derived CDR1 and CDR2 are SGHRS and YFSETQ. Trimming left V 0 bases short and J 0 bases short, with 6 bases between. The CDR3 has 15 residues. CDR3 nucleotide sequence: TGCGCCAGCAGCTTGGGACACTCGAACACCGGGGAGCTGTTTTTT. It specifies CASSLGHSNTGELFF.

V usage is TRBV18 and J usage is TRBJ2-7; TRBD1 is a possible D gene (6 bases). The CDR3 runs to 16 residues. CDR1 is KGHSH and CDR2 is LQKENI in the germline V gene. V gave up 2 bases and J gave up 5 bases, with 19 bases separating them. The CDR3 is CASSPRVRGAKNEQYF. The DNA for the CDR3 is TGTGCCAGCTCACCAAGAGTCAGGGGCGCGAAAAACGAGCAGTACTTC.

The chain joins TRBV7-8 to TRBJ2-7; D may match TRBD1 or TRBD2 (5 bases each). Germline assignment: CDR1 SGHVS and CDR2 FQNEAQ. CDR3 size: 17 residues. Deletions cut 3 bases from V and 2 bases from J, with 20 bases between. CDR3 region: CASSFTGGGGIAYEQYF. The CDR3 DNA sequence: TGTGCCAGCAGCTTCACGGGTGGTGGGGGAATAGCCTACGAGCAGTACTTC.

This rearrangement joins TRBV7-2 to TRBJ1-2; 9 nucleotides agree with TRBD1. Germline CDR1 is SGHTA and CDR2 is FQGNSA. CDR3 size: 18 residues. The V segment lost 3 bases and the J segment 5 bases; nucleotides outside the gene matches: 16. CDR3 in DNA: TGTGCCAGCAGCTTGGGTCCGGGACAGGGAGGTGAAGGGTATGGCTACACCTTC. Encoded protein: CASSLGPGQGGEGYGYTF.

The chain links TRBV6-5 to TRBJ2-3, with D perhaps TRBD1 (6 bases). Germline lookup yields CDR1 MNHEY and CDR2 SVGAGI. This CDR3 is 15 amino acids long. V was clipped by 2 bases and J by 2 bases, with 11 bases between them. The DNA of the CDR3 is TGTGCCAGCAGTTACGGGACACACTACACAGATACGCAGTATTTT. Its translation is CASSYGTHYTDTQYF.